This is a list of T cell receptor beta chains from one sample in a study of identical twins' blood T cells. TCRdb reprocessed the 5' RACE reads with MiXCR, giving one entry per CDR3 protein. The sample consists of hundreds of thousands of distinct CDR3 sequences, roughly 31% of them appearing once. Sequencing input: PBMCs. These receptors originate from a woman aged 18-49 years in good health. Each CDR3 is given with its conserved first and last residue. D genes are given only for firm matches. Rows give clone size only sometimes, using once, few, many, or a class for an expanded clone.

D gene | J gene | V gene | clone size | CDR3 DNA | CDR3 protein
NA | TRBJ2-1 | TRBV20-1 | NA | TGCAGTGCCCCTAGCGAGAGCTCCTACAATGAGCAGTTCTTC | CSAPSESSYNEQFF
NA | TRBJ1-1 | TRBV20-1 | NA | TGCAGTGCTAGAAGGGGAGGGGGGAGCACTGAAGCTTTCTTT | CSARRGGGSTEAFF
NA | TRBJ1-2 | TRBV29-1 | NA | TGCAGCGTTACACAGGGAAACTATGGCTACACCTTC | CSVTQGNYGYTF
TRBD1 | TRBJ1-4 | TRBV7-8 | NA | TGTGCCAGCAGCGATACCGACAGGGGGCGAGATGAAAAACTGTTTTTT | CASSDTDRGRDEKLFF
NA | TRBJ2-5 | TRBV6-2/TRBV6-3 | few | TGTGCCAGCAGTTACAGGCGGGAGACCCAGTACTTC | CASSYRRETQYF
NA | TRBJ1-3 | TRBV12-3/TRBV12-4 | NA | TGTGCCAGCAACCAACAGGGTGTGGGAAACACCATATATTTT | CASNQQGVGNTIYF
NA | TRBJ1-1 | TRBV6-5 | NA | TGTGCCAGCAGTTACTCGATGAACCGACAGACTGAAGCTTTCTTT | CASSYSMNRQTEAFF
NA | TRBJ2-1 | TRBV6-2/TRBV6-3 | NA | TGTGCCAGCAGTTCCCCTAGGGGGCAGTTCTTC | CASSSPRGQFF
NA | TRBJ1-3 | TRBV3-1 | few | TGTGCCAGCAGCCACCGCTCTGGAAACACCATATATTTT | CASSHRSGNTIYF
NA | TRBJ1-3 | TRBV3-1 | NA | TGTGCCAGCAGCCATACGGCGTCTGGAAACACCATATATTTT | CASSHTASGNTIYF
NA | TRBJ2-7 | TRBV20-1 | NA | TGCAGTGCTAGAGATAGCTCTGGTATGGGGAACGAGCAGTACTTC | CSARDSSGMGNEQYF
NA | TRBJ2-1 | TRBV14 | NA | TGTGCCAGCAGCCAAGAATCCCCGTCCCTCAATGAGCAGTTCTTC | CASSQESPSLNEQFF
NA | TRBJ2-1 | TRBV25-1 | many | TGTGCCAGCAGTGTCGGGGATGAGCAGTTCTTC | CASSVGDEQFF
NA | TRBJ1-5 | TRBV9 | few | TGTGCCAGCAGCGAGAGCCCCCATCAGCCCCAGCATTTT | CASSESPHQPQHF
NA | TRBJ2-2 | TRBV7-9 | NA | TGTGCCAGCAGCTTATATTTTGACTACGCCGGGGAGCTGTTTTTT | CASSLYFDYAGELFF
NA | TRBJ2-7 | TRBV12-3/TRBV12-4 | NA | TGTGCCAGCAGTTTAGCAACAGGAATCTACGAGCAGTACTTC | CASSLATGIYEQYF
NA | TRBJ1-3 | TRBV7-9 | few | TGTGCCAGCAGCTTCTCACACCTCGTACCTGGAAACACCATATATTTT | CASSFSHLVPGNTIYF
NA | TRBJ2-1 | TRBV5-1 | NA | TGCGCCAGCAGGGGGATGGGTGATGAGCAGTTCTTC | CASRGMGDEQFF
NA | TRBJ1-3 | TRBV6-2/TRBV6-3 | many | TGTGCCAGCAGTTACGGAAACACCATATATTTT | CASSYGNTIYF
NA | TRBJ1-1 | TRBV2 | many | TGTGCCAGCAGGGCCCGAGGTGGCACTGAAGCTTTCTTT | CASRARGGTEAFF
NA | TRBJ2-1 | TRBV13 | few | TGTGCCAGCAGCCCCCCAAGGACTTACAATGAGCAGTTCTTC | CASSPPRTYNEQFF
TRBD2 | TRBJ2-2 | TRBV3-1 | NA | TGTGCCAGCAGGGCATCTCGGGGGGGCCCCACCGGGGAGCTGTTTTTT | CASRASRGGPTGELFF
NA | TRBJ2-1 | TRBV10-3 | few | TGTGCCATCAGTGAGTCGATTCGGACGAGCTCCTACAATGAGCAGTTCTTC | CAISESIRTSSYNEQFF
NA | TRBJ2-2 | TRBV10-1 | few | TGCGCCAGCAGTGAGGTGACTAGTAACACCGGGGAGCTGTTTTTT | CASSEVTSNTGELFF
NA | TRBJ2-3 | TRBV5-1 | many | TGCGCCAGCAGTCGACCGGCGGATACGCAGTATTTT | CASSRPADTQYF
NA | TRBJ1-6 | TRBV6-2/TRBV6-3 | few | TGTGCCAGCAGTTATCGCGCCGGCGAAGGGAGCTCCTATAATTCACCCCTCCACTTT | CASSYRAGEGSSYNSPLHF
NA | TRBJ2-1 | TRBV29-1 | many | TGCAGCGTGGGAGAAGGAGGCTCCTACTACAATGAGCAGTTCTTC | CSVGEGGSYYNEQFF
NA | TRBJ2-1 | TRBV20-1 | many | TGCAGTGCTAGAGGGCAGGAGCAGTTCTTC | CSARGQEQFF
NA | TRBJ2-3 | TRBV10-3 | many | TGTGCCATCAGTTCGGCAGGGGTTGAAGATACGCAGTATTTT | CAISSAGVEDTQYF
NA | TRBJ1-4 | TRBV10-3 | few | TGTGCCATAGCTCCGTCAGCAACTGATGAAAAACTGTTTTTT | CAIAPSATDEKLFF
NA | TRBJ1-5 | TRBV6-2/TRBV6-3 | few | TGTGCCAGCACGGCCGGAGGCTATAGCAATCAGCCCCAGCATTTT | CASTAGGYSNQPQHF
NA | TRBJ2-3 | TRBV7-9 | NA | TGTGCCAGCAGCTGGGACCAGGATACGCAGTATTTT | CASSWDQDTQYF
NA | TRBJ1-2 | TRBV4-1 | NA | TGCGCCAGCAGCCAAGATCGGGGCTACACCTTC | CASSQDRGYTF
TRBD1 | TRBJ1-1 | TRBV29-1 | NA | TGCAGCGGGTCCAGGGGGCGCGGCACTGAAGCTTTCTTT | CSGSRGRGTEAFF
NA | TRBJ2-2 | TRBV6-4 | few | TGTGCCAGCAGTGTTCAAGGGAACACCGGGGAGCTGTTTTTT | CASSVQGNTGELFF
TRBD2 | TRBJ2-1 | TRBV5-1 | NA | TGCGCCAGCAGCTTGGAGGCTAGCGGAGCCTACAATGAGCAGTTCTTC | CASSLEASGAYNEQFF